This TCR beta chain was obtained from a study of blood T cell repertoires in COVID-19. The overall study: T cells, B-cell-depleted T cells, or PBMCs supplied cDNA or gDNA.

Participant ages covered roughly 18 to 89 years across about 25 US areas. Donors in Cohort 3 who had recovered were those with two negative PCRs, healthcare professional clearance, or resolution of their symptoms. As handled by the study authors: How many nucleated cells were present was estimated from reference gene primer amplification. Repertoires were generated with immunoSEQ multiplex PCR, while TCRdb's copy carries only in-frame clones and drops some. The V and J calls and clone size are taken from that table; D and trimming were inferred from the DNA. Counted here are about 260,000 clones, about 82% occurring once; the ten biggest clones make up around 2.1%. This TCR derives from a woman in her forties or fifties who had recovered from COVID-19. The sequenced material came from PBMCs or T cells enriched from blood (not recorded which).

The CDR3 sequence is CASSLDVTAYEQYF. DNA for the CDR3: TGTGCCAGCAGCTTAGACGTTACGGCCTACGAGCAGTACTTC. The chain employs TRBV11-2 and TRBJ2-7; D not resolved. V lost 0 bases and J 2 bases, leaving 8 bases between the germline ends. The CDR3 extends over 14 amino acids. CDR1 is SGHAT and CDR2 is FQNNGV in the germline V gene.